A single sample gave rise to the 17 T cell receptor beta chains below, sequenced in a study of blood T cell repertoires in COVID-19. Only in-frame clones appear in the TCRdb table, and some are missing; sequencing was by immunoSEQ multiplex PCR. The table lists roughly 170,000 clones, roughly 80% of them singletons. The sequenced sample was PBMCs or T cells enriched from blood (not recorded which). The origin of the receptors is a woman aged 45 to 65 who had recovered from COVID-19.

Notes on this clone: The junction departs from the called germline gene at one end, perhaps through a read error. The chain couples TRBV7-9 to TRBJ1-2; TRBD1 matches at 7 bases. CDR3 size: 12 residues. Germline assignment: CDR1 SEHNR and CDR2 FQNEAQ (reference sequence). CDR3 coding DNA: TGTGCCAGCAGCTCCGACGTCGGGACAGCAATCTTC. It yields the protein CASSSDVGTAIF.

V usage is TRBV21-1 and J usage is TRBJ2-7; TRBD2, the table's D call, lacks a check against the DNA. TRBV21-1 is assigned pseudogene status. CDR3 length equals 13 residues. The CDR3 loop reads CASKAGAPYEQYV. In DNA, the CDR3 is TGTGCCAGCAAAGCGGGAGCCCCCTACGAGCAGTACGTC.

This rearrangement joins TRBV18 to TRBJ1-5; unclear D gene. The length of the CDR3 is 14 residues. Germline V lookup: CDR1 KGHSH, CDR2 LQKENI. V lost 3 bases and J 9 bases, leaving 15 bases between the germline ends. The CDR3 nucleotides are TGTGCCAGCTCACCTGGGTCCGGTGCTAGGCCCCAGCATTTT. It translates to CASSPGSGARPQHF. The whole variable domain, remainder taken from reference TRBV18 and TRBJ1-5, is NAGVMQNPRHLVRRRGQEARLRCSPMKGHSHVYWYRQLPEEGLKFMVYLQKENIIDESGMPKERFSAEFPKEGPSILRIQQVVRGDSAAYFCASSPGSGARPQHFGDGTRLSIL.

This clone showed up just a few times. The chain uses TRBV7-2 and TRBJ1-3; D is perhaps TRBD1 (5 bases). V lost 6 bases to trimming and J lost 2 bases, with 14 bases between them. The CDR3 has 15 residues. From germline, CDR1 is SGHTA and CDR2 FQGNSA. The CDR3 region is CASRGEEGTGNTIYF. CDR3 coding DNA: TGTGCCAGCAGGGGGGAGGAGGGCACTGGAAACACCATATATTTT.

V is TRBV28 and J is TRBJ1-4, with TRBD1 matching 9 bases. J gave up 8 bases and V 6 bases, and 10 bases lay outside the gene matches. The CDR3 is 15 residues long. CDR1 is MDHEN and CDR2 is SYDVKM in the germline V gene. CDR3 nucleotide sequence: TGTGCCAGCAGCCCTAGGGACAGGGAGTACGAAAAACTGTTTTTT. Translation gives CASSPRDREYEKLFF. Full variable domain (rest looked up from reference TRBV28 and TRBJ1-4): DVKVTQSSRYLVKRTGEKVFLECVQDMDHENMFWYRQDPGLGLRLIYFSYDVKMKEKGDIPEGYSVSREKKERFSLILESASTNQTSMYLCASSPRDREYEKLFFGSGTQLSVL.

The chain recombines TRBV6-5 with TRBJ1-1; D is unresolved. Trimming cost V 6 bases and J 8 bases, with 10 bases left between them. The CDR3 runs 11 residues. Germline V lookup: CDR1 MNHEY, CDR2 SVGAGI. The CDR3 region has the DNA TGTGCCAGCAGCACAACAGAAGAAGCTTTCTTT. This sequence encodes CASSTTEEAFF.

The chain couples TRBV25-1 to TRBJ1-2; D perhaps matches TRBD1 (6 bases). The CDR3 loop spans 14 amino acids. Germline CDR1 MGHDK, CDR2 SYGVNS. The V end lost 4 bases, the J end lost 7 bases, and 16 bases lay between the germline ends. Here the CDR3 reads CASSAQGGASGYTF. The CDR3 region has the DNA TGTGCCAGCAGTGCCCAAGGGGGGGCTTCTGGCTACACCTTC.

The rearrangement uses TRBV10-2 and TRBJ2-1, with D possibly being TRBD2 (7 bases). The CDR3 is 15 amino acids. V shed 7 bases and J shed 2 bases, with 15 bases lying between them. Germline V gene data show CDR1 as WSHSY and CDR2 as SAAADI. CDR3 residues: CASIRGALTYNEQFF. Here the CDR3 DNA reads TGCGCCAGCATACGGGGGGCACTCACCTACAATGAGCAGTTCTTC.

The chain combines TRBV6-5 with TRBJ1-1; 11 nucleotides align to TRBD1. J gave up 5 bases and V 6 bases, and 5 bases lay outside the gene matches. This CDR3 has 14 residues. CDR1 is MNHEY and CDR2 is SVGAGI in the germline V gene. CDR3 sequence reads: CASRGDRGWTEAFF. DNA for the CDR3: TGTGCCAGCAGAGGGGACAGGGGGTGGACTGAAGCTTTCTTT.

The chain couples TRBV7-2 to TRBJ2-2; no clear D. This CDR3 has 17 residues. CDR1 is SGHTA, CDR2 FQGNSA, per germline. The V gene lost 1 base and the J gene lost 3 bases, with 15 bases spanning the gap. Here the CDR3 reads CASSLGLSLLDTGELFF. DNA for the CDR3: TGTGCCAGCAGCTTAGGTCTTTCCCTACTCGACACCGGGGAGCTGTTTTTT.

The V call is TRBV27, the J call TRBJ1-5; D not certain. CDR1 and CDR2 (germline): MNHEY, SMNVEV (reference sequence). This CDR3 comprises 13 residues. The germline V and J ends were trimmed by 0 bases and 7 bases, with 7 bases remaining between them. CDR3 nucleotides: TGTGCCAGCAGTTTATCTCGGTTGCAGCCCCAGCATTTT. Protein product: CASSLSRLQPQHF.

In this sample, this clone turned up a few times. The V gene is TRBV27, the J gene TRBJ1-1, with 9 bases identical to TRBD1. From germline, CDR1 is MNHEY and CDR2 SMNVEV (reference sequence). The CDR3 loop spans 14 amino acids. V lost 5 bases, J lost 5 bases, and 6 bases stayed unmatched. CDR3 residues: CASSPRQGVTEAFF. The CDR3 nucleotides read TGTGCCAGCAGTCCGAGACAGGGGGTTACTGAAGCTTTCTTT.

V usage is TRBV21-1 and J usage is TRBJ2-5; the DNA was not used to check the table's D call, TRBD1. TRBV21-1 constitutes a pseudogene. The CDR3 loop spans 14 amino acids. The CDR3 DNA follows: TGTGCCAGCAGCAAAGTCGCAGTGGAAGAGACCCAGTACTTC. Protein product: CASSKVAVEETQYF.

J is TRBJ1-2 and V is TRBV4-3; 7 bases are a match to TRBD1. V shed 0 bases, J shed 2 bases, and the junction held 6 bases outside the gene matches. This CDR3 spans 16 amino acids. Germline values: CDR1 LGHNA, CDR2 YSLEER. This chain's CDR3 is CASSQEFNRGNYGYTF. As DNA, the CDR3 is TGCGCCAGCAGCCAAGAGTTCAACAGGGGAAACTATGGCTACACCTTC.

The V gene is TRBV5-1, the J gene TRBJ2-1; TRBD2 matches 11 bases. The J segment lost 2 bases and the V segment lost 4 bases, leaving 5 bases of the junction unmatched. Germline V gene sequence: CDR1 SGHRS, CDR2 YFSETQ. This CDR3 is built from 16 residues. The CDR3 sequence is CASSPLAGGPYNEQFF. The CDR3 bases are TGCGCCAGCAGCCCCCTAGCGGGGGGCCCCTACAATGAGCAGTTCTTC. The variable domain in full, completed from reference TRBV5-1 and TRBJ2-1, reads KAGVTQTPRYLIKTRGQQVTLSCSPISGHRSVSWYQQTPGQGLQFLFEYFSETQRNKGNFPGRFSGRQFSNSRSEMNVSTLELGDSALYLCASSPLAGGPYNEQFFGPGTRLTVL.

The chain couples TRBV5-1 to TRBJ1-2; no definite D call. Germline values: CDR1 SGHRS, CDR2 YFSETQ. Trimming took 5 bases from V and 1 from J, leaving 9 bases between them. This CDR3 comprises 13 residues. Here the CDR3 reads CASSFEINYGYTF. Written as DNA, the CDR3 is TGCGCCAGCAGTTTTGAGATTAACTATGGCTACACCTTC.

V gene TRBV6-5 combines with J gene TRBJ2-3; 8 bases align to TRBD1. The germline gives CDR1 MNHEY, CDR2 SVGAGI. The CDR3 sequence is 16 residues long. J was trimmed by 5 bases and V by 2 bases; bases with no gene match: 9. CDR3 amino acids: CASSYAWTGTGDTQYF. CDR3 coding DNA: TGTGCCAGCAGTTACGCATGGACAGGGACCGGAGATACGCAGTATTTT.